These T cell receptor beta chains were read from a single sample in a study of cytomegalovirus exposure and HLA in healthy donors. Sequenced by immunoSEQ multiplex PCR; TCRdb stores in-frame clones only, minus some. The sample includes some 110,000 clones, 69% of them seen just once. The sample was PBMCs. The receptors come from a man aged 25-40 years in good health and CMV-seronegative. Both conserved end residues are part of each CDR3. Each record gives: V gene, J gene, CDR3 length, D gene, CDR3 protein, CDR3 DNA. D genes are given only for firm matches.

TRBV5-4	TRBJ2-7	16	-	CASSWGQGLNSYEQYF	TGTGCCAGCAGCTGGGGTCAGGGACTGAACTCCTACGAGCAGTACTTC
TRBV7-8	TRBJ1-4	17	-	CASSLRGSVNFLEKLFF	TGTGCCAGCAGCTTAAGGGGCTCGGTTAACTTCCTCGAAAAACTGTTTTTT
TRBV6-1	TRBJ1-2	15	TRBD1	CASSAGTAPNYGYTF	TGTGCCAGCAGTGCCGGGACAGCCCCTAACTATGGCTACACCTTC
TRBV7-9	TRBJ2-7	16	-	CASSLGGQRIVDEQYF	TGTGCCAGCAGCTTAGGGGGGCAGCGAATTGTTGACGAGCAGTACTTC
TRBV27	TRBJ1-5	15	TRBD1	CASRPGTGGNQPQHF	TGTGCCAGCAGGCCCGGGACAGGGGGCAATCAGCCCCAGCATTTT
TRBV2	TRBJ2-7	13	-	CASSSAHSYEQYF	TGTGCCAGCAGTTCCGCGCACTCCTACGAGCAGTACTTC
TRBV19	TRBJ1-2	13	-	CASNFGVASGYTF	TGTGCCAGTAATTTCGGGGTTGCAAGTGGCTACACCTTC
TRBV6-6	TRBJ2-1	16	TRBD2	CASSYPTSGGYNEQFF	TGTGCCAGCAGTTATCCGACTAGCGGGGGCTACAATGAGCAGTTCTTC
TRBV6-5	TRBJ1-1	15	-	CASSYSTPGNTEAFF	TGTGCCAGCAGTTACTCGACTCCTGGAAACACTGAAGCTTTCTTT
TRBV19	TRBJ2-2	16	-	CASKGYAQITAGELFF	TGTGCCAGTAAGGGGTACGCCCAAATCACGGCTGGGGAGCTGTTTTTT
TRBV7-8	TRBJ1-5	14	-	CASSPGGRGQPQHF	TGTGCCAGCAGCCCCGGCGGTCGGGGGCAGCCCCAGCATTTT
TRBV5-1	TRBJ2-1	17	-	CASKIKPEGGPRYDPFF	TGCGCCAGCAAAATCAAGCCGGAGGGCGGGCCGAGATACGACCCGTTCTTC